The present T cell receptor (beta chain) was sequenced within a study of Graves' ophthalmopathy and Graves' hyperthyroidism. Amplification of TCR beta CDR3 regions used RNA transcripts. The library came from an HTBI-primed first-round RT-PCR and a second-round multiplex PCR. TCRdb ran MiXCR on the multiplex PCR reads and lists one entry per CDR3 protein. The data contain 400,000 to 450,000 distinct CDR3 sequences, more than 20% of them singletons. This CDR3 is 18 amino acids long. CDR1 MNHEY and CDR2 SMNVEV come from the germline V gene (reference sequence). The ends lost 4 bases at V and 3 bases at J; junction bases unmatched: 13. This clonotype was observed many times.

The sequencing sample was made of peripheral blood. This TCR was sampled from a woman aged 18-29 years with stable Graves' hyperthyroidism. The V gene is TRBV27, the J gene TRBJ2-7, with 12 nucleotides matching TRBD2. The CDR3 sequence: CASSSLPRLAGANYEQYF. CDR3 bases: TGTGCCAGCAGTTCGCTCCCGAGACTAGCGGGGGCCAACTACGAGCAGTACTTC.